Below are 17 T cell receptor beta chains sequenced from a single sample in a study of cytomegalovirus exposure and HLA in healthy donors. Use of 60 Vbeta and 13 Jbeta primers characterized the PCR. Libraries were prepared by immunoSEQ multiplex PCR; TCRdb keeps only in-frame clonotypes and omits some of them. The sample records roughly 100,000 clones, 55% to 75% being singletons. Sequencing was performed on PBMCs. These receptors all come from a woman younger than 30 in good health and CMV-seropositive.

This sequence joins TRBV28 and TRBJ2-7; D is perhaps TRBD2 (6 bases). Germline V gene data show CDR1 as MDHEN and CDR2 as SYDVKM. V lost 8 bases, J lost 3 bases, and 11 bases lay in between. The length of the CDR3 is 12 residues. DNA for the CDR3: TGTGCCAGCCAGGGCGGGAACTACGAGCAGTACTTC. Its protein is CASQGGNYEQYF. The entire variable domain, with the rest obtained from reference TRBV28 and TRBJ2-7, is as follows: DVKVTQSSRYLVKRTGEKVFLECVQDMDHENMFWYRQDPGLGLRLIYFSYDVKMKEKGDIPEGYSVSREKKERFSLILESASTNQTSMYLCASQGGNYEQYFGPGTRLTVT.

In its sample, this clone was seen once. The genes are TRBV9 and TRBJ2-3; 12 nucleotides agree with TRBD2. Unmatched junction bases numbered 10, after V lost 4 bases and J lost 4 bases. This CDR3 region has 17 residues. CDR1 is SGDLS, CDR2 YYNGEE, per germline. The CDR3 DNA is TGTGCCAGCAGCTCCGGACTAGCGGGACCCACCTCAGATACGCAGTATTTT. As protein: CASSSGLAGPTSDTQYF.

The chain joins TRBV5-4 to TRBJ1-5; 7 bases map to TRBD1. V lost 4 bases and J lost 7; bases outside the gene matches: 8. Germline CDR1 is SGHNT and CDR2 is YYREEE (reference sequence). The CDR3 length is 14 residues. CDR3 coding DNA: TGTGCCAGCAGCAAGACAGGGTTCGAGCAGCCCCAGCATTTT. Protein product: CASSKTGFEQPQHF. The whole variable domain, filled in from reference TRBV5-4 and TRBJ1-5, reads ETGVTQSPTHLIKTRGQQVTLRCSSQSGHNTVSWYQQALGQGPQFIFQYYREEENGRGNFPPRFSGLQFPNYSSELNVNALELDDSALYLCASSKTGFEQPQHFGDGTRLSIL.

This clone has more than one count but fewer than ten. The chain links TRBV29-1 to TRBJ1-1; 8 bases map to TRBD1. Germline V gives CDR1 SQVTM, CDR2 ANQGSEA. The junction had 5 bases not matched to a gene; V was cut back by 4 bases and J by 4 bases. The CDR3 spans 13 residues. The CDR3 is CSVGGQVSTEAFF. The CDR3 DNA reads as TGCAGCGTTGGGGGACAGGTGAGCACTGAAGCTTTCTTT. Complete variable domain (other parts from reference TRBV29-1 and TRBJ1-1): SAVISQKPSRDICQRGTSLTIQCQVDSQVTMMFWYRQQPGQSLTLIATANQGSEATYESGFVIDKFPISRPNLTFSTLTVSNMSPEDSSIYLCSVGGQVSTEAFFGQGTRLTVV.

Here the CDR3 reads CASRPLGSGELFF. In DNA, the CDR3 is TGTGCCAGCAGGCCCCTAGGATCCGGGGAGCTGTTTTTT. The chain uses TRBV27 and TRBJ2-2; D gene uncertain. CDR3 length equals 13 residues. The ends were cut back, 6 bases at V and 6 bases at J, with 11 bases in the middle. CDR1 and CDR2 from the germline V gene are MNHEY and SMNVEV (reference sequence).

The gene calls are TRBV5-4 and TRBJ2-7, with TRBD2 matching over 9 bases. The CDR3 is 14 residues long. The germline CDR1 and CDR2 sequences are SGHNT and YYREEE (reference sequence). Trimming at V came to 5 bases and at J to 6 bases, leaving 9 bases not matched to a gene. This CDR3 reads CASSPGLASAEQYF. Written as DNA, the CDR3 is TGTGCCAGCAGTCCGGGACTAGCTAGCGCCGAGCAGTACTTC.

This chain uses TRBV19 with TRBJ2-7; D is perhaps TRBD2 (5 bases). Between the trimmed V and J ends, which lost 5 bases and 5 bases, there was a span of 10 bases. This CDR3 has 12 residues. CDR1 and CDR2 from the germline V gene are LNHDA and SQIVND (reference sequence). CDR3 region: CASSPVGDEQYF. CDR3 in DNA: TGTGCCAGTAGTCCCGTCGGGGACGAGCAGTACTTC.

The rearrangement uses TRBV4-3 and TRBJ1-2, with D perhaps TRBD1 (6 bases). The germline V and J ends were trimmed by 0 bases and 6 bases, with 23 bases remaining between them. Germline V lookup: CDR1 LGHNA, CDR2 YSLEER. The CDR3 spans 18 residues. The chain's CDR3 is CASSQDLFGLGGAHGYTF. The CDR3 region has the DNA TGCGCCAGCAGCCAAGATCTTTTCGGGTTGGGGGGGGCCCATGGCTACACCTTC.

This clone showed up just a few times. J is TRBJ1-1 and V is TRBV6-5, with D unclear. From germline, CDR1 is MNHEY and CDR2 SVGAGI. The CDR3 runs 15 residues. The germline V and J ends were trimmed by 0 bases and 0 bases, with 8 bases remaining between them. CDR3 in amino acids: CASSYSSGLNTEAFF. The CDR3 coding sequence is TGTGCCAGCAGTTACTCTAGCGGATTGAACACTGAAGCTTTCTTT.

This chain uses TRBV2 with TRBJ2-7; 12 bases are a match to TRBD2. Germline CDR1 reads SNHLY; CDR2 reads FYNNEI. The trim removed 7 bases at V and 5 bases at J, leaving 6 bases unmatched. CDR3 length equals 14 residues. The CDR3 loop reads CASTRLAGANEQYF. In DNA form, the CDR3 reads TGTGCCAGCACCCGACTAGCGGGAGCAAACGAGCAGTACTTC. Complete variable domain (other parts from reference TRBV2 and TRBJ2-7): EPEVTQTPSHQVTQMGQEVILRCVPISNHLYFYWYRQILGQKVEFLVSFYNNEISEKSEIFDDQFSVERPDGSNFTLKIRSTKLEDSAMYFCASTRLAGANEQYFGPGTRLTVT.

This chain uses TRBV9 with TRBJ2-3; 11 bases map to TRBD2. The CDR3 has 16 amino acids. The trim removed 0 bases at V and 3 bases at J, leaving 3 bases unmatched. Germline-derived CDR1 and CDR2 are SGDLS and YYNGEE. In DNA form, the CDR3 reads TGTGCCAGCAGCGTAGGCGCTAGCGGGAGGACAGATACGCAGTATTTT. This encodes CASSVGASGRTDTQYF.

The chain has TRBV23-1 and TRBJ2-7; D perhaps matches TRBD2 (6 bases). TRBV23-1 is an ORF, with its function uncertain. There are 13 residues in the CDR3. V lost 7 bases to trimming and J lost 1 base, with 11 bases between them. CDR3 sequence (DNA): TGCGCCAGCACCCCACGGGAGTCCTACGAGCAGTACTTC. This codes for CASTPRESYEQYF.

This clone was seen a handful of times. The chain joins TRBV6-5 to TRBJ1-2; the D gene is possibly TRBD1 (5 bases). Trimming cost V 6 bases and J 6 bases, with 11 bases left between them. This CDR3 spans 12 amino acids. CDR1 and CDR2 (germline): MNHEY, SVGAGI. This CDR3 reads CASSRQRDGYTF. The CDR3 DNA sequence: TGTGCCAGCAGCCGACAGCGGGATGGCTACACCTTC.

The rearrangement links TRBV7-3 to TRBJ2-1; D possibly corresponds to TRBD2 (6 bases). CDR3 length: 16 residues. V lost 5 bases and J 6 bases, leaving 20 bases between the germline ends. Germline V lookup: CDR1 SGHTA, CDR2 FQGTGA. As DNA, the CDR3 is TGTGCCAGCAGCCCCGGTCCGGCGGGAAGGAGCAATGAGCAGTTCTTC. As protein: CASSPGPAGRSNEQFF.

The gene calls are TRBV6-5 and TRBJ1-2; D may be TRBD1 (5 bases). The CDR3 runs 16 residues. V dropped 0 bases and J dropped 1 base, with 12 bases sitting between them. Germline CDR1 MNHEY, CDR2 SVGAGI. CDR3 sequence (DNA): TGTGCCAGCAGTTACTCCGGGCAGGGTAGTAACTATGGCTACACCTTC. Translated: CASSYSGQGSNYGYTF.

The rearrangement uses TRBV27 and TRBJ1-1; tentative D call: TRBD1 (5 bases). Germline V CDR1 and CDR2: MNHEY, SMNVEV (reference sequence). The ends were cut back, 0 bases at V and 4 bases at J, with 12 bases in the middle. CDR3 length equals 15 residues. The CDR3: CASSLSGSGGTEAFF. The CDR3 coding sequence is TGTGCCAGCAGTTTATCGGGGTCCGGGGGCACTGAAGCTTTCTTT.

The count of this clone is one. This chain's CDR3 is CASSLYQSDRNEKLFF. Here the CDR3 DNA reads TGTGCCAGCAGCTTATACCAATCGGACAGGAATGAAAAACTGTTTTTT. The rearrangement uses TRBV7-9 and TRBJ1-4; 7 bases line up with TRBD1. Unmatched junction bases numbered 8, after V lost 2 bases and J lost 5 bases. CDR1 SEHNR and CDR2 FQNEAQ come from the germline V gene (reference sequence). The CDR3 is made up of 16 amino acids. The entire variable domain, with the rest obtained from reference TRBV7-9 and TRBJ1-4, is as follows: DTGVSQNPRHKITKRGQNVTFRCDPISEHNRLYWYRQTLGQGPEFLTYFQNEAQLEKSRLLSDRFSAERPKGSFSTLEIQRTEQGDSAMYLCASSLYQSDRNEKLFFGSGTQLSVL.